Following are 8 T cell receptor beta chains from one sample sequenced in a study of blood T cells in healthy people across ages. The second PCR ran roughly 7 to 12 cycles with a sample-barcoded 5' primer and J-beta primers. TCRdb processed the 5' RACE reads anew with MiXCR; each CDR3 protein has one entry. The sample yields some 1.6 million distinct CDR3 sequences, about 31% seen once. Sequenced material: blood. The origin of the receptors is a young woman in good health.

The chain uses TRBV11-2 and TRBJ2-1; a possible D gene is TRBD2 (6 bases). This CDR3 has 13 residues. Germline V lookup: CDR1 SGHAT, CDR2 FQNNGV. The V and J ends lost 3 bases and 6 bases respectively, with 9 bases between them. CDR3 region: CASSLWRGNEQFF. CDR3 DNA sequence: TGTGCCAGCAGCTTGTGGAGGGGCAATGAGCAGTTCTTC.

This clonotype showed up just once. A junction boundary mismatches the germline segment, possibly from a read error. The rearrangement joins TRBV6-6 to TRBJ2-4, with 8 bases lining up with TRBD2. The DNA end is more similar to TRBJ2-7, so the J call may be wrong. Per germline, CDR1 MNHNY and CDR2 SVGAGI (reference sequence). The CDR3 is 17 amino acids. CDR3 nucleotide sequence: TGTGCCAGCAGATACTCGATACGGGGGGGTAACTTATACGAGCAGTACTTC. Amino acid sequence: CASRYSIRGGNLYEQYF.

The CDR3 DNA reads as TGTGCCAGCAGTTACTCGACAGGGGGAAGCACTGAAGCTTTCTTT. This gives the protein CASSYSTGGSTEAFF. The chain combines TRBV6-2 or TRBV6-3 with TRBJ1-1, with 9 bases lining up with TRBD1. V dropped 0 bases and J dropped 4; count of bases not matched to a gene: 3. CDR1 is MNHEY and CDR2 is SVGEGT in the germline V gene. The CDR3 is 15 residues long.

The V and J genes are TRBV5-6 and TRBJ2-4; 13 bases map to TRBD2. Germline trimming cut 7 bases from V and 4 bases from J; bases unmatched to any gene: 8. Germline CDR1 is SGHDT and CDR2 is YYEEEE. CDR3 length: 16 amino acids. As DNA, the CDR3 is TGTGCCAGCGGCACTAGCGGGAGGGATGCAAAAAACATTCAGTACTTC. Protein product: CASGTSGRDAKNIQYF. The full variable domain, rest sourced from reference TRBV5-6 and TRBJ2-4, is DAGVTQSPTHLIKTRGQQVTLRCSPKSGHDTVSWYQQALGQGPQFIFQYYEEEERQRGNFPDRFSGHQFPNYSSELNVNALLLGDSALYLCASGTSGRDAKNIQYFGAGTRLSVL.

This clonotype was detected a few times. CDR3 amino acids: CASSLVGSVNQPQHF. The DNA of the CDR3 is TGTGCCAGCAGCTTAGTAGGGTCAGTCAATCAGCCCCAGCATTTT. The V call is TRBV7-2, the J call TRBJ1-5; D not resolved. The CDR3 is made up of 15 amino acids. Deletions cut 1 base from V and 3 bases from J, with 10 bases between. Germline V gene data show CDR1 as SGHTA and CDR2 as FQGNSA.

This clonotype was observed a handful of times. The V gene is TRBV5-1, the J gene TRBJ2-1; a possible D gene is TRBD2 (5 bases). The length of the CDR3 is 13 residues. Germline V gene sequence: CDR1 SGHRS, CDR2 YFSETQ. V lost 7 bases, J lost 2 bases, and 10 bases lay in between. The CDR3, as DNA: TGCGCCAGCCAGGAGGAGCCCTACAATGAGCAGTTCTTC. It yields the protein CASQEEPYNEQFF.

This chain links TRBV15 with TRBJ1-2; D is possibly TRBD1 (5 bases). V dropped 2 bases and J dropped 6 bases, with 13 bases sitting between them. The CDR3 spans 14 residues. Germline CDR1 is LNHNV and CDR2 is YYDKDF (reference sequence). This CDR3 is CATSRPSGRDGYTF. The CDR3 DNA reads TGTGCCACCAGCAGACCGTCAGGGAGAGATGGCTACACCTTC.

Note on this clonotype: Possible read error: a much larger clone is one base away. This chain connects TRBV27 to TRBJ2-1; weak D call: TRBD1 (5 bases). The DNA end favors TRBJ2-7, so the J call may be wrong. The CDR3 runs to 15 residues. The germline gives CDR1 MNHEY, CDR2 SMNVEV (reference sequence). CDR3: CASRPLQGQDNEQYF. The DNA for the CDR3 is TGTGCCAGCAGGCCTCTTCAGGGCCAGGACAATGAGCAGTACTTC.